This is a list of T cell receptor beta chains from one sample in a study of early T cells in non-severe SARS-CoV-2 infection. MiXCR, run by TCRdb on the 5' RACE reads, gives a single entry per CDR3 protein. The sample has nearly 60,000 distinct CDR3 sequences, about 13% seen once. Material: whole blood. Receptors originate from an adult who was a healthcare worker with PCR-confirmed SARS-CoV-2 infection or an uninfected control (not recorded which). The CDR3 runs from the conserved cysteine through the conserved F or W. Fields, in order: J gene, V gene, CDR3 protein.

TRBJ2-2	TRBV24-1	CATSGSAGELFF
TRBJ1-5	TRBV20-1	CSARGQGGASNQPQHF
TRBJ1-5	TRBV24-1	CATRGESNQPQHF
TRBJ1-3	TRBV6-5	CASSYSTSHSGNTIYF
TRBJ2-7	TRBV7-2	CASSLGPAGLGGYEQYF
TRBJ2-1	TRBV5-1	CASSFRGDNEQFF
TRBJ1-2	TRBV25-1	CASSESGGYGYTF
TRBJ1-1	TRBV6-1	CASSATDKNTEAFF
TRBJ2-1	TRBV20-1	CSASDLAGVAQFF
TRBJ1-5	TRBV5-6	CASSLAGPRYGGNQPQHF
TRBJ2-3	TRBV7-2	CASRASGSGTDTQYF
TRBJ2-3	TRBV7-9	CASSPPLTSTDTQYF
TRBJ2-3	TRBV15	CATSWDRERYTQYF